The entry below describes one TCR beta chain. As yet, its antigen is unknown. V lost 4 bases, J lost 4 bases, and 13 bases lay in between. Germline V gene lookup returns CDR1 MNHGY and CDR2 SAAAGT. This CDR3 comprises 14 residues. The sample belongs to a study of sequential checkpoint blockade in melanoma. Study details: DNA from 91 pretreatment tumor samples underwent TCRβ immunosequencing. Overall study findings and caveats: Patients with week-13 increases in T-cell fraction and clonality benefited about 30 times more often.

Repertoires were generated with immunoSEQ multiplex PCR, while TCRdb's copy carries only in-frame clones and drops some. The sample lists around 3,000 clones; 16% were seen once. Treatment specified: randomized to nivolumab then ipilimumab (arm A) or the reverse (arm B). The sequence was obtained from a human donor with melanoma. This sequence joins TRBV6-8 and TRBJ1-1, with TRBD1 as a possible D gene (6 bases). The sequencing here drew on tumor tissue (inferred from file names), taken from a patient given nivolumab and ipilimumab in sequence. The CDR3 sequence: CASSLQGLSTEAFF. Written as DNA, the CDR3 is TGTGCCAGCAGTTTACAGGGATTGAGCACTGAAGCTTTCTTT.